This section outlines one T cell receptor beta chain sequence together with its context. The sample comes from a study of shared clonotypes between healthy human individuals. Clones were sequenced by immunoSEQ multiplex PCR, and TCRdb holds only the in-frame ones, with some missing. This table holds over a million clones, roughly 96% found once. The sequence came from a young man in good health. The sequencing sample was made of naive CD4+ T cells sorted from blood. Subset noted: CD45RA+ positively selected.

In DNA form, the CDR3 reads TGCGCCAGCAGCTCATTCGGGACAGGGGACACAGATACGCAGTATTTT. It is translated as CASSSFGTGDTDTQYF. The V and J genes are TRBV5-1 and TRBJ2-3, with 10 bases matching TRBD1. The CDR3 is 16 amino acids. J gave up 2 bases and V 3 bases, and 6 bases lay outside the gene matches. The germline gives CDR1 SGHRS, CDR2 YFSETQ.